These T cell receptor beta chains were read from a single sample in a study of STAT3 mutations in large granular lymphocyte leukemia. Here immunoSEQ multiplex PCR was the method, and the copy in TCRdb shows in-frame clones only, minus some. The sample has around 3,600 clones; 74% are singletons. The sample was peripheral blood mononuclear cells. The receptors originated from a man in his 60s with T-cell large granular lymphocyte leukemia. Some clones in this sample may be carry-over from other donors' samples. CDR3s include the opening cysteine and the closing phenylalanine or tryptophan. Each record gives: J gene, V gene, CDR3 protein.

j_call: TRBJ2-7
v_call: TRBV5-1
cdr3_aa: CASSPDIEQYF

j_call: TRBJ2-4
v_call: TRBV12-5
cdr3_aa: CASGFSGVAKNIQYF

j_call: TRBJ1-2
v_call: TRBV14
cdr3_aa: CASSQDSTYGYTF

j_call: TRBJ2-7
v_call: TRBV27
cdr3_aa: CASSLRAGGGYEQYF

j_call: TRBJ2-7
v_call: TRBV7-9
cdr3_aa: CASGRPPANEQYF

j_call: TRBJ2-7
v_call: TRBV2
cdr3_aa: CASSDRSGFGEQYF

j_call: TRBJ2-7
v_call: TRBV30
cdr3_aa: CAPLAGADEQYF

j_call: TRBJ2-7
v_call: TRBV18
cdr3_aa: CASSYITYEQYF

j_call: TRBJ1-5
v_call: TRBV28
cdr3_aa: CASSLLGVGNQPQHF

j_call: TRBJ1-5
v_call: TRBV30
cdr3_aa: CAWSSSFNQPQHF

j_call: TRBJ2-5
v_call: TRBV7-8
cdr3_aa: CASSPRLTIKVGAQYF

j_call: TRBJ2-1
v_call: TRBV7-2
cdr3_aa: CASSLGPWTPYNEQFF

j_call: TRBJ2-1
v_call: TRBV27
cdr3_aa: CASSQWTSGLEQFF

j_call: TRBJ2-7
v_call: TRBV30
cdr3_aa: CAWSLGSPLQYF

j_call: TRBJ2-7
v_call: TRBV30
cdr3_aa: CAWDRGREQYF

j_call: TRBJ1-1
v_call: TRBV5-6
cdr3_aa: CASSPDRLNTEAFF

j_call: TRBJ1-4
v_call: TRBV5-1
cdr3_aa: CASKLEGSEKLFF

j_call: TRBJ2-7
v_call: TRBV30
cdr3_aa: CAWRSDSYEQYF

j_call: TRBJ1-2
v_call: TRBV7-2
cdr3_aa: CASSLGGRGGYGYTF

j_call: TRBJ2-1
v_call: TRBV6-5
cdr3_aa: CASSYSDGTGNNEQFF

j_call: TRBJ2-7
v_call: TRBV27
cdr3_aa: CASSFSHGLAVRYEQYF

j_call: TRBJ1-5
v_call: TRBV7-9
cdr3_aa: CASSLVAQPQHF

j_call: TRBJ1-2
v_call: TRBV30
cdr3_aa: CAWSVLRDTYSINYGYTF

j_call: TRBJ1-1
v_call: TRBV7-2
cdr3_aa: CASSLSLDTEAFF

j_call: TRBJ1-2
v_call: TRBV21-1
cdr3_aa: CASSKGGRGGGYTF

j_call: TRBJ1-2
v_call: TRBV25-1
cdr3_aa: CASSEQRTGMDYGYTF

j_call: TRBJ1-2
v_call: TRBV28
cdr3_aa: CASSLTQLRGYTF

j_call: TRBJ1-4
v_call: TRBV5-6
cdr3_aa: CASSGGQGVTNEKLFF

j_call: TRBJ2-5
v_call: TRBV18
cdr3_aa: CASSLGLAQETQYF

j_call: TRBJ1-1
v_call: TRBV5-6
cdr3_aa: CASSLGSNSITEAFF

j_call: TRBJ2-5
v_call: TRBV4-1
cdr3_aa: CASSQDWDITGETQYF

j_call: TRBJ2-6
v_call: TRBV30
cdr3_aa: CACQNSGANVLTF

j_call: TRBJ2-7
v_call: TRBV5-4
cdr3_aa: CASSLGGTTYEQYF

j_call: TRBJ2-1
v_call: TRBV7-9
cdr3_aa: CASSLEALAGGPGPEQFF

j_call: TRBJ2-7
v_call: TRBV7-9
cdr3_aa: CASTKTGHEQYF

j_call: TRBJ2-7
v_call: TRBV7-9
cdr3_aa: CASSLDSGGWVEQYF

j_call: TRBJ2-2
v_call: TRBV12-5
cdr3_aa: CASGMGQGNTGELFF

j_call: TRBJ2-1
v_call: TRBV13
cdr3_aa: CASSQGLAETYNEQFF

j_call: TRBJ2-7
v_call: TRBV5-6
cdr3_aa: CASSQGDYRYEQYF

j_call: TRBJ1-1
v_call: TRBV5-6
cdr3_aa: CASSPTGPKPEAFF

j_call: TRBJ2-1
v_call: TRBV27
cdr3_aa: CASSTGGGPYNEQFF

j_call: TRBJ1-4
v_call: TRBV27
cdr3_aa: CASSAALTVPNEKLFF

j_call: TRBJ2-7
v_call: TRBV7-9
cdr3_aa: CASSPDYEQYF

j_call: TRBJ2-7
v_call: TRBV7-2
cdr3_aa: CASSLGGQAYEQYF

j_call: TRBJ1-4
v_call: TRBV5-1
cdr3_aa: CASKLFTGDEKLFF

j_call: TRBJ2-4
v_call: TRBV10-2
cdr3_aa: CASSEQSSGVGIKNIQYF

j_call: TRBJ1-4
v_call: TRBV4-1
cdr3_aa: CASSSLDSEKLFF

j_call: TRBJ2-7
v_call: TRBV29-1
cdr3_aa: CSVDGQGAREQYF

j_call: TRBJ1-2
v_call: TRBV2
cdr3_aa: CASSVGGANLWRNYGYTF

j_call: TRBJ1-5
v_call: TRBV6-1
cdr3_aa: CASSETRGGWRNQPQHF

j_call: TRBJ2-3
v_call: TRBV5-1
cdr3_aa: CASSSLHNTDTQYF

j_call: TRBJ1-4
v_call: TRBV29-1
cdr3_aa: CSIARGVGNEKLFF

j_call: TRBJ1-1
v_call: TRBV29-1
cdr3_aa: CSVEGNYGTAEAFF

j_call: TRBJ2-7
v_call: TRBV18
cdr3_aa: CASSPRGSLPYEQYF

j_call: TRBJ1-5
v_call: TRBV10-2
cdr3_aa: CASSESTGQDQPQHF